This T cell receptor (beta chain) was recovered during a study of T cell responses to AZD1222 COVID-19 vaccine. Study outcomes and limitations: Rises in breadth and depth of Spike-specific TCRs came after two AZD1222 doses. The number of AZD1222 recipients seropositive at baseline was only five or six. Mostly white British, mostly female donors; authors suggested clonal diversity may be underestimated.

Sequencing used immunoSEQ multiplex PCR; TCRdb keeps in-frame clones, though not all of them. The table includes approximately 190,000 clones, around 92% detected once. Trimming removed 1 base from V and 5 bases from J, with 11 bases in between. The length of the CDR3 is 14 residues. Germline CDR1 is SQVTM and CDR2 is ANQGSEA. Regarding this clone: Its antigen is unknown.

This specimen was peripheral blood, taken on day 0 of AZD1222 vaccination. The TCR sequence derives from an adult in good health. The chain carries TRBV29-1 and TRBJ2-2; D is perhaps TRBD2 (7 bases). CDR3 sequence (DNA): TGCAGCGTTGAAGCGGGGGGCGGGACCGGGGAGCTGTTTTTT. This encodes CSVEAGGGTGELFF.